The 9 T cell receptor beta chains below were found in one sample sequenced in a study of T cell responses to AZD1222 COVID-19 vaccine. Measured with immunoSEQ multiplex PCR; TCRdb has only the in-frame clones, and not every one. The repertoire consists of roughly 84,000 clones, with approximately 90% occurring once and the leading ten covering approximately 1.4%. This material consisted of peripheral blood, taken on day 0 of AZD1222 vaccination. The origin of the receptors is an adult in good health.

This chain joins TRBV5-4 and TRBJ1-1, with D perhaps matching TRBD1 (5 bases). The CDR3 covers 14 residues. Germline CDR1 and CDR2: SGHNT and YYREEE (reference sequence). V was pared by 4 bases and J by 6 bases, with 16 bases between. The CDR3 nucleotides are TGTGCCAGCAGCGAAGGGACCGGGCTCCCTGAAGCTTTCTTT. Translating gives CASSEGTGLPEAFF.

The chain links TRBV19 to TRBJ2-5; 7 bases map to TRBD2. Trimming at V came to 4 bases and at J to 3 bases, leaving 17 bases not matched to a gene. The CDR3 is 18 residues long. Germline CDR1 and CDR2: LNHDA and SQIVND (reference sequence). The DNA for the CDR3 is TGTGCCAGTAGTAGCGGGGGTTGGGCTCGTTTAAAAAAAGAGACCCAGTACTTC. Translating gives CASSSGGWARLKKETQYF.

The J gene is TRBJ2-2, the V gene TRBV6-5; D remains ambiguous. V was trimmed by 7 bases and J by 2 bases, leaving 14 bases between them. The CDR3 contains 15 residues. The germline V gene encodes CDR1 MNHEY and CDR2 SVGAGI. The CDR3 reads CASTSTFPNTGELFF. CDR3 nucleotides: TGTGCCAGCACCTCTACCTTCCCCAACACCGGGGAGCTGTTTTTT.

This chain links TRBV7-6 with TRBJ2-1, with 13 positions matching TRBD2. V lost 5 bases and J lost 3; bases outside the gene matches: 10. The germline V gene encodes CDR1 SGHVS and CDR2 FNYEAQ. The CDR3 sequence is 18 residues long. This CDR3 is CASSRYGTSGTNYNEQFF. The CDR3 DNA reads TGTGCCAGCAGCCGATATGGGACTAGCGGGACTAACTACAATGAGCAGTTCTTC. Based on the CDR3 plus reference TRBV7-6 and TRBJ2-1, the full variable domain is GAGVSQSPRYKVTKRGQDVALRCDPISGHVSLYWYRQALGQGPEFLTYFNYEAQQDKSGLPNDRFSAERPEGSISTLTIQRTEQRDSAMYRCASSRYGTSGTNYNEQFFGPGTRLTVL.

Turning to this clone: One end of the junction fails to match germline, which may point to a read error. The V and J genes are TRBV7-9 and TRBJ1-1, with 7 bases lining up with TRBD1. Germline V gene lookup returns CDR1 SEHNR and CDR2 FQNEAQ (reference sequence). The CDR3 is made up of 10 amino acids. CDR3 region: CASSNDRVWF. The CDR3 DNA sequence: TGTGCCAGCAGCAATGACAGGGTCTGGTTT. The variable domain in full, with the rest retrieved from reference TRBV7-9 and TRBJ1-1, is DTGVSQNPRHKITKRGQNVTFRCDPISEHNRLYWYRQTLGQGPEFLTYFQNEAQLEKSRLLSDRFSAERPKGSFSTLEIQRTEQGDSAMYLCASSNDRVWFGQGTRLTVV.

This clone has just a few counts. V usage is TRBV19 and J usage is TRBJ2-7; TRBD2 might be the D (7 bases). The CDR3 extends over 15 amino acids. With 9 bases removed from V and 5 bases from J, the gap between germline ends came to 23 bases. Germline lookup yields CDR1 LNHDA and CDR2 SQIVND (reference sequence). CDR3: CASHPGGGRVDEQYF. The CDR3 region has the DNA TGTGCCAGCCACCCGGGGGGCGGGAGAGTCGACGAGCAGTACTTC.

This clone was observed a single time. The chain carries TRBV27 and TRBJ1-5, with D unclear. This CDR3 has 15 amino acids. Trimming took off 3 bases at V and 0 bases at J, with 9 bases between the two ends. The germline V gene has CDR1 MNHEY and CDR2 SMNVEV (reference sequence). The CDR3 loop reads CASSFSADSNQPQHF. The CDR3 DNA sequence: TGTGCCAGCAGTTTTTCGGCAGATAGCAATCAGCCCCAGCATTTT.

The gene calls are TRBV6-5 and TRBJ1-1, with TRBD1 identical over 9 bases. V lost 2 bases, J lost 3 bases, and 4 bases stayed unmatched. The CDR3 consists of 15 residues. CDR1 and CDR2 from the germline V gene are MNHEY and SVGAGI. The CDR3 protein is CASSYGTGWHTEAFF. In DNA, the CDR3 is TGTGCCAGCAGTTACGGGACAGGGTGGCACACTGAAGCTTTCTTT.

The chain joins TRBV20-1 to TRBJ2-1, with D possibly matching TRBD2 (6 bases). Germline V gives CDR1 DFQATT, CDR2 SNEGSKA (reference sequence). There are 13 residues in the CDR3. The V end lost 3 bases, the J end lost 4 bases, and 10 bases lay between the germline ends. CDR3 sequence reads: CSASRAGYNEQFF. DNA of the CDR3: TGCAGTGCTAGTAGAGCGGGTTACAATGAGCAGTTCTTC.